These 9 T cell receptor beta chains were all obtained from the same sample, sequenced in a study of blood T cell repertoires in COVID-19. Generated by immunoSEQ multiplex PCR, the TCRdb table keeps only in-frame clones and is missing some. The sample contains some 380,000 clones, around 84% of which appear only once. The sequenced sample was peripheral blood. Every receptor here comes from a human donor with acute or convalescent COVID-19. The donor label of this sample is uncertain.

This clone was seen a few times. Here the CDR3 reads CASSGTASNQPQHF. CDR3 DNA sequence: TGTGCCAGCAGCGGGACAGCTAGCAATCAGCCCCAGCATTTT. The chain combines TRBV2 with TRBJ1-5, with TRBD1 identical over 7 bases. The CDR3 loop spans 14 amino acids. V shed 6 bases and J 0 bases; nucleotides not matched to a gene: 2. The germline V gene encodes CDR1 SNHLY and CDR2 FYNNEI.

V gene TRBV7-2 combines with J gene TRBJ1-1; 8 nucleotides match TRBD1. The germline gives CDR1 SGHTA, CDR2 FQGNSA. This CDR3 is built from 15 residues. The V segment lost 1 base and the J segment 1 base; nucleotides outside the gene matches: 2. The CDR3 DNA sequence: TGTGCCAGCAGCTTAGGACAGGGGTGGAACACTGAAGCTTTCTTT. Its protein product is CASSLGQGWNTEAFF.

The chain recombines TRBV28 with TRBJ1-3; TRBD1 is a possible D gene (5 bases). Looked up from germline, CDR1 is MDHEN and CDR2 is SYDVKM. This CDR3 has 14 residues. Trimming removed 8 bases at V and 3 bases at J, with 14 bases between. CDR3 DNA: TGTGCCAGCTGGGAGGGGCAGGGTGGAAACACCATATATTTT. Translated: CASWEGQGGNTIYF.

CDR3 sequence reads: CASSPTGQGAGGYTF. As DNA, the CDR3 is TGTGCCAGCAGCCCCACCGGACAGGGGGCGGGAGGCTACACCTTC. The rearrangement joins TRBV5-4 to TRBJ1-2; 11 bases map to TRBD1. Germline V gives CDR1 SGHNT, CDR2 YYREEE (reference sequence). This CDR3 comprises 15 residues. J gave up 8 bases and V 4 bases, and 10 bases lay outside the gene matches.

The V and J genes are TRBV20-1 and TRBJ1-5; D not certain. The CDR3 spans 13 residues. The germline V gene encodes CDR1 DFQATT and CDR2 SNEGSKA (reference sequence). Trimming removed 3 bases from V and 1 base from J, with 7 bases in between. The CDR3 reads CSASQQSNQPQHF. DNA of the CDR3: TGCAGTGCTAGTCAACAGAGCAATCAGCCCCAGCATTTT.

The CDR3 sequence is CASSPGGERNQPQHF. CDR3 in DNA: TGCGCCAGCAGCCCCGGGGGGGAGCGCAATCAGCCCCAGCATTTT. V gene TRBV5-1 combines with J gene TRBJ1-5; possibly TRBD1 for D (5 bases). This CDR3 region has 15 residues. V was trimmed by 4 bases and J by 2 bases, leaving 13 bases between them. Germline CDR1 reads SGHRS; CDR2 reads YFSETQ.

This clone was counted only a few times. The chain couples TRBV28 to TRBJ2-4; D perhaps matches TRBD2 (5 bases). Trimming took off 4 bases at V and 7 bases at J, with 14 bases between the two ends. Germline V lookup: CDR1 MDHEN, CDR2 SYDVKM. The length of the CDR3 is 14 residues. CDR3 sequence reads: CASSSWTQSNIQYF. In DNA form, the CDR3 reads TGTGCCAGCAGTTCTTGGACTCAATCGAACATTCAGTACTTC.

The chain recombines TRBV11-2 with TRBJ2-7; D may be TRBD1 (6 bases). The V end lost 5 bases, the J end lost 3 bases, and 23 bases lay between the germline ends. This CDR3 spans 17 amino acids. Germline-derived CDR1 and CDR2 are SGHAT and FQNNGV. The CDR3 spells CASSLRGYRDIRYEQYF. The CDR3 nucleotides read TGTGCCAGCAGCCTCAGGGGTTACCGGGACATTCGCTACGAGCAGTACTTC.

J is TRBJ1-4 and V is TRBV5-1; D is undetermined. The CDR3 is 15 residues long. V was clipped by 0 bases and J by 8 bases, with 14 bases between them. CDR1 and CDR2 (germline): SGHRS, YFSETQ. CDR3 loop: CASSLVVGGAEKLFF. The CDR3 DNA follows: TGCGCCAGCAGCTTGGTCGTAGGAGGAGCGGAAAAACTGTTTTTT.